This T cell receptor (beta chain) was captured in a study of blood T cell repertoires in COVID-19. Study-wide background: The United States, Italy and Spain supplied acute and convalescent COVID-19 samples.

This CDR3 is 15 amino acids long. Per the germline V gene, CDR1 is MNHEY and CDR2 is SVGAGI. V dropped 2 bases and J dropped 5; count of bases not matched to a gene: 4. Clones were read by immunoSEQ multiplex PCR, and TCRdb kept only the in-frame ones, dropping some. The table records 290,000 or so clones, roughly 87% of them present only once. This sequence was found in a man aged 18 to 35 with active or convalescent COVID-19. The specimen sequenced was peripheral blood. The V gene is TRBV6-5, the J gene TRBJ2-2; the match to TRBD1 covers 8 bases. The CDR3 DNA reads TGTGCCAGCAGTTACCCCAACAGGGGGACCGGGGAGCTGTTTTTT. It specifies CASSYPNRGTGELFF.